This T cell receptor (beta chain) comes out of a study of shared clonotypes between healthy human individuals. Generated by immunoSEQ multiplex PCR, the TCRdb table keeps only in-frame clones and is missing some. This table has millions of clones, approximately 94% appearing once. V gave up 3 bases and J gave up 2 bases, with 10 bases separating them. Germline V gives CDR1 SGHTA, CDR2 FQGNSA. This CDR3 region has 14 residues. V gene TRBV7-2 combines with J gene TRBJ1-2, with a tentative D call TRBD1 (6 bases). The sequenced sample consisted of naive CD4+ T cells sorted from blood. Subset given: CD45RA+ positively selected. The TCR was taken from a man aged 18-30 years in good health. The CDR3: CASSFYRENYGYTF. The CDR3, as DNA: TGTGCCAGCAGCTTTTACAGGGAGAACTATGGCTACACCTTC.